This record concerns one TCR beta chain sequence. Here immunoSEQ multiplex PCR was the method, and the copy in TCRdb shows in-frame clones only, minus some. The profile covers some 85,000 clones, with about 91% appearing a single time and about 7.5% taken by the ten largest. The data stem from a study of T cell responses to AZD1222 COVID-19 vaccine. Here the sequenced sample was peripheral blood, taken on day 0 of AZD1222 vaccination. The source is an adult in good health.

The CDR3 is CASSGDRGEAFF. The DNA for the CDR3 is TGTGCCAGCAGCGGCGACAGGGGTGAAGCTTTCTTT. This chain connects TRBV9 to TRBJ1-1; 8 nucleotides align to TRBD1. J lost 7 bases, V lost 3 bases, and 2 bases had no gene match. Per germline, CDR1 SGDLS and CDR2 YYNGEE. The CDR3 has 12 amino acids.